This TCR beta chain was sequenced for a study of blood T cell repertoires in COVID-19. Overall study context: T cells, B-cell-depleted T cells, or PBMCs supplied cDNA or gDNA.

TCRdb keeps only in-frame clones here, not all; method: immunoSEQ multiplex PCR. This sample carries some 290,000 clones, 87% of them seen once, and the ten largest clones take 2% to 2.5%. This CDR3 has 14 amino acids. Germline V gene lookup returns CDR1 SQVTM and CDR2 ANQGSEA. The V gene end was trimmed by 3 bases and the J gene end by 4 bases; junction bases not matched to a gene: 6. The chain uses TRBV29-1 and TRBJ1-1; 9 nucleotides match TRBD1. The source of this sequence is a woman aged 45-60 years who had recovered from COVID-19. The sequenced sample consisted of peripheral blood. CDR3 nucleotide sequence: TGCAGCGTTGAGTCTACAGGGGGCGTCACTGAAGCTTTCTTT. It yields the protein CSVESTGGVTEAFF. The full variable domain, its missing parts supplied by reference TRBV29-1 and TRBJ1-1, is SAVISQKPSRDICQRGTSLTIQCQVDSQVTMMFWYRQQPGQSLTLIATANQGSEATYESGFVIDKFPISRPNLTFSTLTVSNMSPEDSSIYLCSVESTGGVTEAFFGQGTRLTVV.